The present TCR beta chain was sequenced within a study of a mutant IDH1 vaccine in newly diagnosed glioma. For the study at large: In some groups vaccination began 4-6 weeks post-radiotherapy; others received it with temozolomide. Notes on the study in general: Among all patients, vaccine-induced immune responses occurred in over 80%.

Data came from immunoSEQ multiplex PCR; TCRdb stores just in-frame clones and leaves some out. The table shows approximately 76,000 clones, with roughly nine tenths occurring only once. CDR1 MNHEY and CDR2 SMNVEV come from the germline V gene (reference sequence). The CDR3 is made up of 14 amino acids. Trimming removed 5 bases from V and 5 bases from J, with 16 bases in between. Noted time point: week 5, during vaccination. Topical imiquimod was applied with each vaccine dose, which held 300 ug of mutant IDH1 20-mer peptide. As for this clone: The antigen remains unidentified.

This sample comprised PBMCs, obtained from a glioma patient whose treatment included an IDH1 peptide vaccine. The receptor was derived from a woman between 45 and 60 years old with glioma. The chain joins TRBV27 to TRBJ2-7; D is perhaps TRBD1 (5 bases). The CDR3, as DNA: TGTGCCAGCAGTCCTCCCTTTAGGGGCCACGAGCAGTACTTC. The encoded protein is CASSPPFRGHEQYF.